This T cell receptor (beta chain) emerged from a study of T cells in tumors after PD-1 blockade. The CDR3 runs to 11 residues. The germline V gene has CDR1 SQVTM and CDR2 ANQGSEA. V lost 0 bases to trimming and J lost 3 bases, with 3 bases between them. Method: immunoSEQ multiplex PCR; TCRdb's copy keeps in-frame clones and lacks some. Counted here are about 25,000 clones, 80% to 85% occurring once; the ten biggest clones make up approximately 12%. The V call is TRBV29-1, the J call TRBJ2-7; D is undetermined. Source: PBMCs, taken after anti-PD-1 treatment. This TCR derives from a human donor with basal cell carcinoma. The CDR3 region has the DNA TGCAGCGTTGAAGATATCTACGAGCAGTACTTC. Encoded protein: CSVEDIYEQYF.